These 21 T cell receptor beta chains share one sample of origin, sequenced in a study of shared clonotypes between healthy human individuals. Sequencing used immunoSEQ multiplex PCR; TCRdb keeps in-frame clones, though not all of them. The sample has about 1.1 million clones, approximately 78% seen once. Sequencing was done on a sample of memory CD4+ T cells from PBMCs. This sample's subset: CD45RA-negative fraction. The receptors shown here come from a man aged 18 to 29 in good health. Some clones in this sample may be carry-over from other donors' samples.

V gene TRBV4-3 combines with J gene TRBJ1-2; D remains unclear. Germline values: CDR1 LGHNA, CDR2 YSLEER. The CDR3 is 15 amino acids. V was trimmed by 1 base and J by 1 base, leaving 10 bases between them. The CDR3: CASSQVGGLNYGYTF. The CDR3 DNA reads TGCGCCAGCAGCCAAGTAGGAGGACTTAACTATGGCTACACCTTC.

The chain links TRBV28 to TRBJ2-5, with D perhaps being TRBD1 or TRBD2 (6 bases each). The better agreement between TRBJ2-7 and the DNA end casts doubt on the J call. Germline CDR1 MDHEN, CDR2 SYDVKM. The CDR3 is made up of 15 amino acids. The CDR3 region has the DNA TGTGCCAGCAGCCCCAGGACGGGGGCTTCCTACGAGCAGTACTTC. Amino acids: CASSPRTGASYEQYF.

This clone has ten or more counts. The identical CDR3 is also encoded by other nucleotide sequences in the sample. The chain couples TRBV7-3 to TRBJ1-1; D gene ambiguous. This CDR3 is built from 13 residues. The germline V gene has CDR1 SGHTA and CDR2 FQGTGA. V was shortened by 2 bases and J by 0 bases, with 4 bases between the two germline ends. In DNA, the CDR3 is TGTGCCAGCAGCTTACAGGTGAACACTGAAGCTTTCTTT. It translates to CASSLQVNTEAFF.

The chain carries TRBV6-5 and TRBJ1-3, with a possible D match to TRBD1 (5 bases). The V gene lost 2 bases and the J gene lost 0 bases, with 8 bases spanning the gap. The CDR3 totals 15 residues. CDR1 is MNHEY, CDR2 SVGAGI, per germline. The CDR3 loop reads CASSYGGISGNTIYF. The CDR3 coding sequence is TGTGCCAGCAGTTACGGGGGAATCTCTGGAAACACCATATATTTT.

CDR3: CATSRDRGLAAEQFF. CDR3 DNA: TGTGCCACCAGCAGAGATCGGGGACTAGCGGCTGAGCAGTTCTTC. The V call is TRBV15, the J call TRBJ2-1; 11 positions agree with TRBD2. CDR1 and CDR2 (germline): LNHNV, YYDKDF (reference sequence). This CDR3 comprises 15 residues. The V segment lost 0 bases and the J segment 9 bases; nucleotides outside the gene matches: 4. Complete variable domain (other parts from reference TRBV15 and TRBJ2-1): DAMVIQNPRYQVTQFGKPVTLSCSQTLNHNVMYWYQQKSSQAPKLLFHYYDKDFNNEADTPDNFQSRRPNTSFCFLDIRSPGLGDTAMYLCATSRDRGLAAEQFFGPGTRLTVL.

The rearrangement uses TRBV13 and TRBJ2-3; D unresolved. Trimming took 6 bases from V and 8 from J, leaving 15 bases between them. The length of the CDR3 is 13 residues. Germline-derived CDR1 and CDR2 are PRHDT and FYEKMQ (reference sequence). CDR3 sequence: CASRVPVSSTQYF. The CDR3 DNA reads TGTGCCAGCAGAGTGCCTGTAAGCAGTACGCAGTATTTT.

Of note for this clone: Other DNA sequences within the sample encode an identical CDR3. The chain is built from TRBV7-9 and TRBJ2-3, with D unclear. Trimming cost V 2 bases and J 0 bases, with 3 bases left between them. The CDR3 has 13 amino acids. Looked up from germline, CDR1 is SEHNR and CDR2 is FQNEAQ (reference sequence). CDR3 in DNA: TGTGCCAGCAGCTTATATAGCACAGATACGCAGTATTTT. Its protein product is CASSLYSTDTQYF. Filled out from reference TRBV7-9 and TRBJ2-3, the complete variable domain reads DTGVSQNPRHKITKRGQNVTFRCDPISEHNRLYWYRQTLGQGPEFLTYFQNEAQLEKSRLLSDRFSAERPKGSFSTLEIQRTEQGDSAMYLCASSLYSTDTQYFGPGTRLTVL.

Comments on this clone: Other DNA sequences from this sample encode an identical CDR3 as well. The chain couples TRBV9 to TRBJ2-2, with a weak D call TRBD1 (5 bases). V was pared by 2 bases and J by 5 bases, with 13 bases between. Germline V CDR1 and CDR2: SGDLS, YYNGEE. The CDR3 consists of 15 residues. CDR3 residues: CASSVGGAWTGELFF. CDR3 coding DNA: TGTGCCAGCAGCGTGGGTGGGGCGTGGACCGGGGAGCTGTTTTTT.

The gene calls are TRBV28 and TRBJ2-7, with 7 bases fitting TRBD1. The CDR3 is 15 residues long. Per the germline V gene, CDR1 is MDHEN and CDR2 is SYDVKM. V shed 7 bases and J 6 bases; nucleotides not matched to a gene: 15. CDR3 coding DNA: TGTGCCAGCAAAAACCAGAAGACAGGGCCTCGCGAGCAGTACTTC. Its translation is CASKNQKTGPREQYF. The full variable domain, with the rest looked up from reference TRBV28 and TRBJ2-7, is DVKVTQSSRYLVKRTGEKVFLECVQDMDHENMFWYRQDPGLGLRLIYFSYDVKMKEKGDIPEGYSVSREKKERFSLILESASTNQTSMYLCASKNQKTGPREQYFGPGTRLTVT.

The genes are TRBV5-1 and TRBJ2-7; the match to TRBD1 covers 9 bases. The J segment lost 6 bases and the V segment lost 4 bases, leaving 11 bases of the junction unmatched. Germline V gene lookup returns CDR1 SGHRS and CDR2 YFSETQ. The CDR3 extends over 15 amino acids. As DNA, the CDR3 is TGCGCCAGCAGCCCACATATCAAGACAGGGGGCGAGCAGTACTTC. Translating it yields CASSPHIKTGGEQYF.

The chain uses TRBV29-1 and TRBJ2-3, with unresolved D. CDR3 length: 11 residues. Germline-derived CDR1 and CDR2 are SQVTM and ANQGSEA. V was shortened by 5 bases and J by 3 bases, with 6 bases between the two germline ends. The CDR3: CSVMRTDTQYF. CDR3 sequence (DNA): TGCAGCGTTATGAGAACAGATACGCAGTATTTT.

This clone was found a few times. The same CDR3 also results from other DNA sequences found in this sample. J is TRBJ1-2 and V is TRBV7-2; no clear D. V was cut by 1 base and J by 4 bases, with 7 bases left in between. Germline CDR1 SGHTA, CDR2 FQGNSA. This CDR3 has 13 residues. The DNA of the CDR3 is TGTGCCAGCAGCTTAGACCGCGTCTATGGCTACACCTTC. It is translated as CASSLDRVYGYTF.

V and J are TRBV13 and TRBJ2-5; 10 positions match TRBD2. With V trimmed by 2 bases and J by 2 bases, 5 bases remained unmatched. The CDR3 totals 16 residues. Germline CDR1 reads PRHDT; CDR2 reads FYEKMQ (reference sequence). CDR3 bases: TGTGCCAGCAGCTTATGGCCTAGCGGGAGTCAAGAGACCCAGTACTTC. Its protein is CASSLWPSGSQETQYF. The full variable domain, rest sourced from reference TRBV13 and TRBJ2-5, is AAGVIQSPRHLIKEKRETATLKCYPIPRHDTVYWYQQGPGQDPQFLISFYEKMQSDKGSIPDRFSAQQFSDYHSELNMSSLELGDSALYFCASSLWPSGSQETQYFGPGTRLLVL.

The CDR3 here is CASSYTEYEQYF. The CDR3 nucleotides are TGTGCCAGCAGTTATACGGAATACGAGCAGTACTTC. The chain joins TRBV2 to TRBJ2-7, with unresolved D. The CDR3 runs to 12 residues. Germline assignment: CDR1 SNHLY and CDR2 FYNNEI. V was cut by 5 bases and J by 4 bases, with 9 bases left in between.

This chain joins TRBV5-1 and TRBJ2-3; 9 nucleotides agree with TRBD2. CDR1 SGHRS and CDR2 YFSETQ come from the germline V gene. This CDR3 has 15 residues. The J segment lost 1 base and the V segment lost 6 bases, leaving 6 bases of the junction unmatched. The CDR3 spells CASNRWTSGTDTQYF. DNA for the CDR3: TGCGCCAGCAATCGATGGACTAGCGGCACAGATACGCAGTATTTT.

This clone was seen just once. The CDR3 coding sequence is TGTGCCAGCAGCGTTAAGGGGACAGAAAATCAGCCCCAGCATTTT. The encoded protein is CASSVKGTENQPQHF. This chain uses TRBV9 with TRBJ1-5, with 7 bases fitting TRBD1. CDR1 and CDR2 from the germline V gene are SGDLS and YYNGEE. Trimming at V came to 2 bases and at J to 4 bases, leaving 6 bases not matched to a gene. This CDR3 has 15 amino acids.

The V gene is TRBV28, the J gene TRBJ2-1, with 7 bases aligning to TRBD2. From germline, CDR1 is MDHEN and CDR2 SYDVKM. V lost 2 bases and J lost 1; bases outside the gene matches: 8. This CDR3 is 17 amino acids long. The CDR3 is CASSLPNSGISYNEQFF. DNA for the CDR3: TGTGCCAGCAGTTTACCCAACAGCGGGATTTCCTACAATGAGCAGTTCTTC.

The gene calls are TRBV11-3 and TRBJ2-2; D ambiguous. The CDR3 spans 15 residues. V gave up 5 bases and J gave up 1 base, with 11 bases separating them. Germline loops: CDR1 SGHNT, CDR2 YENEEA. The CDR3 protein is CASSPRRMNTGELFF. The CDR3 bases are TGTGCCAGCAGCCCCCGGCGGATGAACACCGGGGAGCTGTTTTTT.

This chain uses TRBV6-1 with TRBJ2-7, with D possibly being TRBD1 (7 bases). CDR3 length equals 15 residues. V gave up 3 bases and J gave up 6 bases, with 18 bases separating them. Germline V gene data show CDR1 as MNHNS and CDR2 as SASEGT. CDR3 in amino acids: CASSEVGQGGGEQYF. The CDR3 coding sequence is TGTGCCAGCAGTGAGGTGGGGCAGGGGGGCGGCGAGCAGTACTTC.

V usage is TRBV28 and J usage is TRBJ1-2; perhaps TRBD1 as D (5 bases). Trimming stripped 7 bases from V and 8 bases from J, with 23 bases between. The V gene's germline CDR1 is MDHEN and CDR2 SYDVKM. The CDR3 contains 15 residues. The CDR3 spells CASTKRGDGDGGYTF. The CDR3 DNA follows: TGTGCCAGCACCAAAAGGGGCGACGGGGATGGGGGCTACACCTTC.

The chain recombines TRBV29-1 with TRBJ2-5, with TRBD2 identical over 13 bases. The J call is uncertain, as TRBJ2-7 better fits the DNA end. The length of the CDR3 is 15 residues. Germline V gene lookup returns CDR1 SQVTM and CDR2 ANQGSEA. The CDR3 is CSVYTSGRGPYEQYF. CDR3 DNA: TGCAGCGTCTACACTAGCGGGAGGGGCCCCTACGAGCAGTACTTC.